What follows are 5 T cell receptor beta chains derived from one specimen sequenced in a study of regulatory T cells in long-lasting Graves disease. Relying on iRepertoire HTBI primers and Arm-PCR of CDR3 regions, the team built TCR beta libraries. Each CDR3 protein gets one entry after TCRdb re-called the multiplex PCR reads with MiXCR. The repertoire holds 300,000 to 400,000 distinct CDR3 sequences, with around 15% as singletons. Stated time point: newly diagnosed GD, antithyroid drugs for less than 3 months. Preparation of the TCR library used RNA extracted from PBMCs. The sequencing here drew on peripheral blood mononuclear cells (PBMCs), taken at new diagnosis, from a patient treated with antithyroid drugs. These receptors were taken from a female donor with Graves disease.

This clonotype was counted at least ten times. The V call is TRBV5-6, the J call TRBJ2-3, with 7 nucleotides matching TRBD2. Germline V gene lookup returns CDR1 SGHDT and CDR2 YYEEEE. Trimming at V came to 3 bases and at J to 4 bases, leaving 5 bases not matched to a gene. The length of the CDR3 is 14 residues. The CDR3 reads CASSSGLLPDTQYF. In nucleotides, the CDR3 is TGTGCCAGCAGCTCGGGACTACTTCCAGATACGCAGTATTTT. The full variable domain, its missing parts supplied by reference TRBV5-6 and TRBJ2-3, is DAGVTQSPTHLIKTRGQQVTLRCSPKSGHDTVSWYQQALGQGPQFIFQYYEEEERQRGNFPDRFSGHQFPNYSSELNVNALLLGDSALYLCASSSGLLPDTQYFGPGTRLTVL.

This clonotype was observed at least ten times. The chain has TRBV5-1 and TRBJ1-1; possible D gene TRBD1, 5 bases. V lost 2 bases to trimming and J lost 1 base, with 9 bases between them. Germline CDR1 and CDR2: SGHRS and YFSETQ. This CDR3 has 14 residues. The CDR3 region is CASSLHTGNTEAFF. DNA for the CDR3: TGCGCCAGCAGCTTACACACAGGGAACACTGAAGCTTTCTTT.

Remarks on this clonotype: A single base separates this from a much larger clone, so it may be a read error. The CDR3 region is CASSSGRGGYTF. The CDR3, as DNA: TGTGCCAGCAGTTCAGGGCGAGGCGGCTACACCTTC. This chain connects TRBV6-9 to TRBJ1-2, with D perhaps TRBD1 (5 bases). Germline V gene lookup returns CDR1 MNHGY and CDR2 SVAAGI. The CDR3 consists of 12 residues. Trimming took off 4 bases at V and 8 bases at J, with 11 bases between the two ends.

This clonotype was seen more than once but under ten times. The chain joins TRBV10-3 to TRBJ1-1; weak D call: TRBD1 (5 bases). This CDR3 has 15 amino acids. The V end lost 0 bases, the J end lost 1 base, and 9 bases lay between the germline ends. CDR1 ENHRY and CDR2 SYGVKD come from the germline V gene. CDR3: CAISESMGENTEAFF. The CDR3 nucleotides read TGTGCCATCAGTGAGTCAATGGGGGAGAACACTGAAGCTTTCTTT.

This clonotype was counted ten times or more. The chain uses TRBV5-1 and TRBJ2-5; 11 nucleotides agree with TRBD2. The germline gives CDR1 SGHRS, CDR2 YFSETQ. The CDR3 runs 15 residues. Trimming at V came to 0 bases and at J to 5 bases, leaving 3 bases not matched to a gene. The CDR3 region is CASSLDSGRDETQYF. In DNA, the CDR3 is TGCGCCAGCAGCTTGGATAGCGGGAGGGATGAGACCCAGTACTTC.